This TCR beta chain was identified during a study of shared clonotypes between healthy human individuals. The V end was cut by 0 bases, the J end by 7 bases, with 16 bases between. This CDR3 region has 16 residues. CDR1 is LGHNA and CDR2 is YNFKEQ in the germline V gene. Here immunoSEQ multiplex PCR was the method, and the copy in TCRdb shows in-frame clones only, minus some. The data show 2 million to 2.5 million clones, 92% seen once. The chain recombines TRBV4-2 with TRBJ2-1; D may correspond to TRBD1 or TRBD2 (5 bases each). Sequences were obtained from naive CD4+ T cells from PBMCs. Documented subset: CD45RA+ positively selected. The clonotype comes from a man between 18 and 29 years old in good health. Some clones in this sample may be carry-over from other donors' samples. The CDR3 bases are TGTGCCAGCAGCCAAGATGGGGCCCGTAGGGAGAATGAGCAGTTCTTC. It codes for CASSQDGARRENEQFF.